This T cell receptor (beta chain) was captured by sequencing in a study of early T cells in non-severe SARS-CoV-2 infection. This clonotype was counted ten times or more. Trimming cost V 3 bases and J 5 bases, with 12 bases left between them. This CDR3 contains 13 residues. Germline V gene lookup returns CDR1 SGHNT and CDR2 YYREEE (reference sequence). Molecules of cDNA were individually given unique molecular identifiers that were attached to them. TCRdb used MiXCR to reprocess the 5' RACE reads, holding one entry per CDR3 protein. The profile shows some 50,000 distinct CDR3 sequences, 5% to 5.5% of them singletons.

The chain is built from TRBV5-4 and TRBJ2-7; no definite D call. The receptor was derived from an adult who was a healthcare worker with PCR-confirmed SARS-CoV-2 infection or an uninfected control (not recorded which). The material sequenced was whole blood, taken at baseline. The CDR3 DNA is TGTGCCAGCAGCTCAGGCCACACGAACGAGCAGTACTTC. Translation gives CASSSGHTNEQYF.